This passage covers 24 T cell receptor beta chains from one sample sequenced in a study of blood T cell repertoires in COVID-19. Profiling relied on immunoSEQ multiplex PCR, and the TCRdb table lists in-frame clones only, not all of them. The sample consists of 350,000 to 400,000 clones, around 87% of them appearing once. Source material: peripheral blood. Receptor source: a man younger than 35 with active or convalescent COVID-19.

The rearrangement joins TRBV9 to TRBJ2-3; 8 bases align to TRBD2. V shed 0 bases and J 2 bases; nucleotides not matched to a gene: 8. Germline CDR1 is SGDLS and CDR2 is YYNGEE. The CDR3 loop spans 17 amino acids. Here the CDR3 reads CASSVAPAGGSTDTQYF. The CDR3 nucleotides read TGTGCCAGCAGCGTAGCCCCCGCGGGGGGCTCCACAGATACGCAGTATTTT.

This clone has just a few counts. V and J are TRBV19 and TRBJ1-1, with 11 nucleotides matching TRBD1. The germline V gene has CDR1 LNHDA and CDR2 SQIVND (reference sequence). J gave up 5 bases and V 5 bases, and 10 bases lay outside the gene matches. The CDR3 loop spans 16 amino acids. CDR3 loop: CASSAGGQGARTEAFF. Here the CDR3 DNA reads TGTGCCAGTAGTGCGGGAGGACAGGGGGCGAGGACTGAAGCTTTCTTT.

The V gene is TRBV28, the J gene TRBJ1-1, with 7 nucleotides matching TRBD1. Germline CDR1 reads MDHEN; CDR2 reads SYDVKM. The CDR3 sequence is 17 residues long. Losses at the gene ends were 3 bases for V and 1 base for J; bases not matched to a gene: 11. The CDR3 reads CASSFATGVGGNTEAFF. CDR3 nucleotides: TGTGCCAGCAGTTTTGCCACAGGGGTGGGGGGGAACACTGAAGCTTTCTTT. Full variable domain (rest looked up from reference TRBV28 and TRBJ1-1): DVKVTQSSRYLVKRTGEKVFLECVQDMDHENMFWYRQDPGLGLRLIYFSYDVKMKEKGDIPEGYSVSREKKERFSLILESASTNQTSMYLCASSFATGVGGNTEAFFGQGTRLTVV.

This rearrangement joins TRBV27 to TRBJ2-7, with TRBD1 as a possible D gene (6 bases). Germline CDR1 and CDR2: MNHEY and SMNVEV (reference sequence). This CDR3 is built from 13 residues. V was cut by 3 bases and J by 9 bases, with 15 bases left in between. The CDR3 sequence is CASSFRTAPAQYF. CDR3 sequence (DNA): TGTGCCAGCAGTTTCAGGACAGCCCCGGCGCAGTACTTC.

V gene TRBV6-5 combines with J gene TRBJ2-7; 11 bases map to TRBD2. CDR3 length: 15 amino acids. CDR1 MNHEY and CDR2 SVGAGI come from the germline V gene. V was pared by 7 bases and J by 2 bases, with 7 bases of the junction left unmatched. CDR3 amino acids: CASIHLAGGAYEQYF. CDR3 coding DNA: TGTGCCAGCATTCATCTAGCGGGAGGCGCCTACGAGCAGTACTTC.

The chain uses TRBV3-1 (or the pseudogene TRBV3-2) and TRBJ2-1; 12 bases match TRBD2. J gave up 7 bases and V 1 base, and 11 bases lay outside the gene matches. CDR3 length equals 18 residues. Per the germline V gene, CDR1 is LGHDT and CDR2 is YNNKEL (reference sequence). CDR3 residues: CASSQVGASGGAMNEQFF. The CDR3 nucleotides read TGTGCCAGCAGCCAAGTCGGAGCTAGCGGGGGGGCGATGAATGAGCAGTTCTTC.

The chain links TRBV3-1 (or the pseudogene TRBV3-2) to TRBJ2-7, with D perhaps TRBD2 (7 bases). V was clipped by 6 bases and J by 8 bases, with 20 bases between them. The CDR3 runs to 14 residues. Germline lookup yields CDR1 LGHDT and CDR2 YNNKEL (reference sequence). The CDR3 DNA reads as TGTGCCAGCAGTCAAACGGGAGGTTGGGGGCAGCAGTACTTC. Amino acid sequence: CASSQTGGWGQQYF.

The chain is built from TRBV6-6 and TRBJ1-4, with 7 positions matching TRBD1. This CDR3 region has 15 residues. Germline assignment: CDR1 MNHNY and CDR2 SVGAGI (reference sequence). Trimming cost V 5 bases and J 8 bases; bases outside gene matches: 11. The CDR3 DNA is TGTGCCAGCAGTACGGACAGGAAGACGGGGGAAAAACTGTTTTTT. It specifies CASSTDRKTGEKLFF.

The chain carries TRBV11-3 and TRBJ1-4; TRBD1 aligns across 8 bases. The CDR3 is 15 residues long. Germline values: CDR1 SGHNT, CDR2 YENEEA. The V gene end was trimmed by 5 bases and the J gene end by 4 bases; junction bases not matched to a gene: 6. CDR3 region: CASSPGTGLNEKLFF. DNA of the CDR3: TGTGCCAGCAGCCCCGGGACAGGACTTAATGAAAAACTGTTTTTT.

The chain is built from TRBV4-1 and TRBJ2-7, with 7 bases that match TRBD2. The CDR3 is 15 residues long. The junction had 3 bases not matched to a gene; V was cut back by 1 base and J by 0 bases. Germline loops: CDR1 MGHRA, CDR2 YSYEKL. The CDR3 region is CASSQGEGSSYEQYF. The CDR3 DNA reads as TGCGCCAGCAGCCAAGGGGAGGGGAGCTCCTACGAGCAGTACTTC.

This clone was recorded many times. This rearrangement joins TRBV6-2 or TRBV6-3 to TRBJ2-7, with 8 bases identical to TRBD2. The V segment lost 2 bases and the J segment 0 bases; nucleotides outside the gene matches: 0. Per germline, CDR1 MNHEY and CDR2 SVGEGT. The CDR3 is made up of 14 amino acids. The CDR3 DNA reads TGTGCCAGCAGTTACGGGACTAGCTCCTACGAGCAGTACTTC. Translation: CASSYGTSSYEQYF.

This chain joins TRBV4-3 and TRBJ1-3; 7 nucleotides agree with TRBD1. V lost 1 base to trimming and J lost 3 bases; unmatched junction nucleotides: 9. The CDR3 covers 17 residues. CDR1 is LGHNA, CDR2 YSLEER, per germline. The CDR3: CASSQGGANRGGNTIYF. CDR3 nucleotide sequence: TGCGCCAGCAGCCAAGGGGGTGCGAACAGGGGTGGAAACACCATATATTTT.

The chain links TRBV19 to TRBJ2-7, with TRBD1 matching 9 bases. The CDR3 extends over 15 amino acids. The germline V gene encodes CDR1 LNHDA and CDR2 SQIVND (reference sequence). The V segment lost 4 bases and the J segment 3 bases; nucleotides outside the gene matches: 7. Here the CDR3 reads CASSTAGTGNYEQYF. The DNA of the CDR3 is TGTGCCAGTAGTACCGCCGGGACAGGGAACTACGAGCAGTACTTC.

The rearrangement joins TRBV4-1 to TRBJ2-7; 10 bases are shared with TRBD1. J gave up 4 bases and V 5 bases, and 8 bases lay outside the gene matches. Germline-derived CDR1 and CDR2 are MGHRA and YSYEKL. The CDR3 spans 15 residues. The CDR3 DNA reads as TGCGCCAGCAGCGCCCGACAGGGGGCCCTTTACGAGCAGTACTTC. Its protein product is CASSARQGALYEQYF.

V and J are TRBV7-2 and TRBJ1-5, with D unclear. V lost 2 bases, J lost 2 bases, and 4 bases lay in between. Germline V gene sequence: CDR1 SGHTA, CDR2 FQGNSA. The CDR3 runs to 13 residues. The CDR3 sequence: CASSLFGNQPQHF. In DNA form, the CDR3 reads TGTGCCAGCAGCTTATTCGGCAATCAGCCCCAGCATTTT.

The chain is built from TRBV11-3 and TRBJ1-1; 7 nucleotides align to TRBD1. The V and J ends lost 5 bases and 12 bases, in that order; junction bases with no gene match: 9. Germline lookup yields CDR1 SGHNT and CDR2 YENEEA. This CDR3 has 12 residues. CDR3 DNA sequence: TGTGCCAGCAGCCCCGACAGGGAGAGGACTTTCTTT. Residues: CASSPDRERTFF. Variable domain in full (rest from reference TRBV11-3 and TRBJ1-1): EAGVVQSPRYKIIEKKQPVAFWCNPISGHNTLYWYLQNLGQGPELLIRYENEEAVDDSQLPKDRFSAERLKGVDSTLKIQPAELGDSAVYLCASSPDRERTFFGQGTRLTVV.

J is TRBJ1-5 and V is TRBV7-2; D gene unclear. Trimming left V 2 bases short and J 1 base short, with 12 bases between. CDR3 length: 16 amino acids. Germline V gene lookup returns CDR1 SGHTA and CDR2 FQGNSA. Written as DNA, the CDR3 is TGTGCCAGCAGCTTACGTCAGGTGGGCAGCAATCAGCCCCAGCATTTT. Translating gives CASSLRQVGSNQPQHF.

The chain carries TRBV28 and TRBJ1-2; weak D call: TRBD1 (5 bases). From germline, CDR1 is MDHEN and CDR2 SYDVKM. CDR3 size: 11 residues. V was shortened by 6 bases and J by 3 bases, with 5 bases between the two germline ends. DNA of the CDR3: TGTGCCAGCAGACAGGACTATGGCTACACCTTC. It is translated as CASRQDYGYTF.

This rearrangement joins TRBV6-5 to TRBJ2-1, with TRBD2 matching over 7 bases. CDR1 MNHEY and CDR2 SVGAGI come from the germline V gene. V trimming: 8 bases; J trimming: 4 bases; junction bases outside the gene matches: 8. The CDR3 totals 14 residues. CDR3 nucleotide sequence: TGTGCCAGCGAGTCAAGCGGGGCATACAATGAGCAGTTCTTC. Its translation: CASESSGAYNEQFF.

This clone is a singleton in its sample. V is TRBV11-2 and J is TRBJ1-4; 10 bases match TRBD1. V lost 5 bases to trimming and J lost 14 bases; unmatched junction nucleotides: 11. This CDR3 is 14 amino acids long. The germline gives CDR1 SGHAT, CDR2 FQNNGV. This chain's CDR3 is CASSAGQGRVLLFF. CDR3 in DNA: TGTGCCAGCAGCGCGGGACAGGGGAGGGTGTTGCTGTTTTTT.

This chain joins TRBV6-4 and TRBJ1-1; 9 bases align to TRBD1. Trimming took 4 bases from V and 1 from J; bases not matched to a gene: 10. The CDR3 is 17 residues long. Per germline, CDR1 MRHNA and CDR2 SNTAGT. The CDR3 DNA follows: TGTGCCAGCAGTGTGACAGGGGGAATGGGGTGGAACACTGAAGCTTTCTTT. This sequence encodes CASSVTGGMGWNTEAFF.

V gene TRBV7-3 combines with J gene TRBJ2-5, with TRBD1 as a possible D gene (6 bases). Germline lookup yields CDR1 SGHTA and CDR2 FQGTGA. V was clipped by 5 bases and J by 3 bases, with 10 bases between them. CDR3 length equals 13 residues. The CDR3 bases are TGTGCCAGCAGCCCAGACAGGAAAGAGACCCAGTACTTC. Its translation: CASSPDRKETQYF. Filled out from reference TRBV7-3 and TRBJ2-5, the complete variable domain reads GAGVSQTPSNKVTEKGKYVELRCDPISGHTALYWYRQSLGQGPEFLIYFQGTGAADDSGLPNDRFFAVRPEGSVSTLKIQRTERGDSAVYLCASSPDRKETQYFGPGTRLLVL.

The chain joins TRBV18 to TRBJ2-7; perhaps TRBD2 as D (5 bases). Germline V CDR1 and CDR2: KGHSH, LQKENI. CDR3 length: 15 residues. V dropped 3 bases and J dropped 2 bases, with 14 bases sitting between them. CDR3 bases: TGTGCCAGCTCACCCACCCTGGCGGAGGCCTACGAGCAGTACTTC. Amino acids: CASSPTLAEAYEQYF.

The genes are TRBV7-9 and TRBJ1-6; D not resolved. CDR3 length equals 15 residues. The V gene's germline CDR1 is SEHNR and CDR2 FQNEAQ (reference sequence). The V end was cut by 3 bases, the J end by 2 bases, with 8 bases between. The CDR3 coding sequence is TGTGCCAGCAGCTTGACCCGGGCCTATAATTCACCCCTCCACTTT. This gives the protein CASSLTRAYNSPLHF.